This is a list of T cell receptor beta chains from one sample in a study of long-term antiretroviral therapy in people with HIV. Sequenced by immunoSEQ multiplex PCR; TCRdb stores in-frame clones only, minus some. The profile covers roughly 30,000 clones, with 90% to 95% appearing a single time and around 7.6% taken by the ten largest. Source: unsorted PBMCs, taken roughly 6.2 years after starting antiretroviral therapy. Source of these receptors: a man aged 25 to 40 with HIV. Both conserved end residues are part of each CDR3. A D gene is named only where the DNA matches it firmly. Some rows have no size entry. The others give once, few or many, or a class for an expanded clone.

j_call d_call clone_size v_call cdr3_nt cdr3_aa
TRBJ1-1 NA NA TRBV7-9 TGTGCCAGCAGCCCCTCAGACACTGAAGCTTTCTTT CASSPSDTEAFF
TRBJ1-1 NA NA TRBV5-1 TGCGCCAGCAGCTTGGCCGACATGACCCAAGCTTTCTTT CASSLADMTQAFF
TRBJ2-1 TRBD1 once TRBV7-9 TGTGCCAGCAGCCGGGACAGGGAATTATACAATGAGCAGTTCTTC CASSRDRELYNEQFF
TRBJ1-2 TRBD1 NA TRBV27 TGTGCCAGCAGTCCGCGGCCGGGACAGGGTAACTATGGCTACACCTTC CASSPRPGQGNYGYTF
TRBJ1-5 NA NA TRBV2 TGTGCCAGCAGTGACGCTAATCAGCCCCAGCATTTT CASSDANQPQHF
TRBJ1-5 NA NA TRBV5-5 TGTGCCAGCAGCTTGGCGGGTATAGGGAATCAGCCCCAGCATTTT CASSLAGIGNQPQHF
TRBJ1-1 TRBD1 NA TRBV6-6 TGTGCCAGCAGCCCCAACAGCAGGGGGTTGGGTGAAGCTTTCTTT CASSPNSRGLGEAFF
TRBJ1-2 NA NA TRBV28 TGTGCCAGCAGTCCCAGCGAGACGTCCTATGGCTACACCTTC CASSPSETSYGYTF
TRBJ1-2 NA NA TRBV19 TGTGCCAGTGGCAGAAGAAACTATGGCTACACCTTC CASGRRNYGYTF
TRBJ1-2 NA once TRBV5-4 TGTGCCAGCAGCGTCGACAGAGGTGTTCTCTATGGCTACACCTTC CASSVDRGVLYGYTF
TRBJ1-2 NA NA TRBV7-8 TGTGCCAGCAGCTTCCCGGGAGGGGGGGACTATGGCTACACCTTC CASSFPGGGDYGYTF
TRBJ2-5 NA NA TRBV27 TGTGCCAGCAGTCCGTGGATGGGAGAGACCCAGTACTTC CASSPWMGETQYF
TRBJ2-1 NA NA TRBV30 TGTGCCTGGAGGTGGACCAACGACTACAATGAGCAGTTCTTC CAWRWTNDYNEQFF
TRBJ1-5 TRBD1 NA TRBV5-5 TGTGCCAGCAGCGGACAGGGGAATCAGCCCCAGCATTTT CASSGQGNQPQHF